The T cell receptor (beta chain) described here comes from a study of T-cell reconstitution after alpha-beta-depleted transplantation in children. The study's findings and limits: Diversity of TCRbeta at day 60 was high in some patients, arising from surviving recipient T cells and thymic progenitors. Newly made T cells mostly supplied T-cell counts and diversity one year after transplant. Reportedly, roughly two months post-transplant, alpha-beta T cells arose from several hundred expanded graft clones.

This clonotype was recorded at least ten times. Its antigen is currently unknown. The trim removed 4 bases at V and 4 bases at J, leaving 4 bases unmatched. Germline CDR1 is SGHTA and CDR2 is FQGNSA. This CDR3 is built from 14 residues. During its preparation, the TCRbeta library received unique molecular identifiers. TCRdb analysed the PCR reads with MiXCR anew, one entry per CDR3 protein. The sample yields roughly 200,000 distinct CDR3 sequences, around 9.9% seen once. The rearrangement links TRBV7-2 to TRBJ2-5, with 9 nucleotides matching TRBD2. The clonotype originates from a child less than two years old with acute myeloid leukemia, due to receive a stem cell transplant. The sample consisted of PBMCs, taken before TCRalphabeta/CD19-depleted stem cell transplant. The CDR3 protein is CASSSNSGGETQYF. In nucleotides, the CDR3 is TGTGCCAGCAGCTCTAATAGCGGGGGAGAGACCCAGTACTTC. Complete variable domain (other parts from reference TRBV7-2 and TRBJ2-5): GAGVSQSPSNKVTEKGKDVELRCDPISGHTALYWYRQSLGQGLEFLIYFQGNSAPDKSGLPSDRFSAERTGGSVSTLTIQRTQQEDSAVYLCASSSNSGGETQYFGPGTRLLVL.